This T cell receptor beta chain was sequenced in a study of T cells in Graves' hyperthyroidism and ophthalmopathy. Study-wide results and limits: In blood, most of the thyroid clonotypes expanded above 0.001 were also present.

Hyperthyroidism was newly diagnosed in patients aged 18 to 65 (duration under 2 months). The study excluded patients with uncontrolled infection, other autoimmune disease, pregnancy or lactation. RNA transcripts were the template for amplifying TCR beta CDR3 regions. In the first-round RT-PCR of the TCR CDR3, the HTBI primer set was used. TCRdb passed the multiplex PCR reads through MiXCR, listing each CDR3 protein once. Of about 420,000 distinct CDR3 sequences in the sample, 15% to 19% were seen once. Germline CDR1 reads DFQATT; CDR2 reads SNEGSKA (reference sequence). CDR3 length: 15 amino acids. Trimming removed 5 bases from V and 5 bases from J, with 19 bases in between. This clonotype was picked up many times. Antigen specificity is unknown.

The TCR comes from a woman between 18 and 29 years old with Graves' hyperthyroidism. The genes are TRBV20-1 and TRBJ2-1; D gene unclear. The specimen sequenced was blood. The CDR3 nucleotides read TGCAGTGCTGGAGTAGCCTTACTTAAAAACAATGAGCAGTTCTTC. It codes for CSAGVALLKNNEQFF.